The clone carrying this T cell receptor beta chain was observed a few times. The antigen remains undetermined. The data belong to a study of human T cells and chemical hapten exposure. V shed 1 base and J 5 bases; nucleotides not matched to a gene: 8. The CDR3 contains 16 residues. Germline assignment: CDR1 KGHSH and CDR2 LQKENI. The study used a library that attached unique molecular identifiers to individual cDNA molecules. TCRdb passed the RACE reads through MiXCR, listing each CDR3 protein once. The data show just under 350,000 distinct CDR3 sequences, around 7% seen once. Study-level points and caveats: Compared with pre-sensitization or healthy control sets, expanded TCRs clustered more. PT1 expanded TCR counts and patch test score correlated positively.

Time point defined: patch test 1, 2 weeks after DPC sensitization. Described treatment: therapeutic diphenylcyclopropenone sensitization with weekly scalp DPC. The input for sequencing was whole blood, taken in connection with sensitization to the hapten diphenylcyclopropenone (DPC). This TCR was sampled from a young woman with alopecia areata. Some clones in this sample may be carry-over from other donors' samples. The V gene is TRBV18, the J gene TRBJ2-7; TRBD1 aligns across 10 bases. CDR3 sequence: CASSPRSTGGLDEQYF. As DNA, the CDR3 is TGTGCCAGCTCACCACGGTCGACAGGGGGCTTGGACGAGCAGTACTTC.